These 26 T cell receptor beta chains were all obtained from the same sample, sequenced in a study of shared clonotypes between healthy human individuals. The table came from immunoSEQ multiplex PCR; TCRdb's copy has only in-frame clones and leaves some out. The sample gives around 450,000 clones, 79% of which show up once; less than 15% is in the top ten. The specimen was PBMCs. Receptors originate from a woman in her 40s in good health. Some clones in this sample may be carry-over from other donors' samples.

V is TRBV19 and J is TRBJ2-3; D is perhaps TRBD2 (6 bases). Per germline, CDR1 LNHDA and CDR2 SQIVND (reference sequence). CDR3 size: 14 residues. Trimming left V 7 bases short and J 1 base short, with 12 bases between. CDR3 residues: CASTEGPRTDTQYF. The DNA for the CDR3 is TGTGCCAGTACGGAGGGGCCCCGCACAGATACGCAGTATTTT.

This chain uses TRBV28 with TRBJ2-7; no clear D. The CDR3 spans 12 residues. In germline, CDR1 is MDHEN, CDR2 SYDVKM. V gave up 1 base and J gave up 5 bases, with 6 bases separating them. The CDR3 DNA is TGTGCCAGCAGTTTATCTCTCCACGAGCAGTACTTC. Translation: CASSLSLHEQYF.

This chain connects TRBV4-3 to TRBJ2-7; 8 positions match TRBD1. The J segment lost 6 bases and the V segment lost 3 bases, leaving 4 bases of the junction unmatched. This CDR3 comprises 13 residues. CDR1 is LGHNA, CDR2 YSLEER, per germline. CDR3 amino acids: CASSQRRGREQYF. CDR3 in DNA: TGCGCCAGCAGCCAGCGCAGGGGGCGCGAGCAGTACTTC.

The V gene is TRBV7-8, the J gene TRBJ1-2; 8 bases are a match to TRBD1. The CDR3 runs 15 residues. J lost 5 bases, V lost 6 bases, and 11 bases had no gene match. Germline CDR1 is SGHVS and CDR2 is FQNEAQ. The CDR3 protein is CASSKIGDRSYGYTF. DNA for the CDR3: TGTGCCAGCAGTAAGATCGGGGACAGGTCTTATGGCTACACCTTC. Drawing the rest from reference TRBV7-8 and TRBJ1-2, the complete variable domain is GAGVSQSPRYKVAKRGQDVALRCDPISGHVSLFWYQQALGQGPEFLTYFQNEAQLDKSGLPSDRFFAERPEGSVSTLKIQRTQQEDSAVYLCASSKIGDRSYGYTFGSGTRLTVV.

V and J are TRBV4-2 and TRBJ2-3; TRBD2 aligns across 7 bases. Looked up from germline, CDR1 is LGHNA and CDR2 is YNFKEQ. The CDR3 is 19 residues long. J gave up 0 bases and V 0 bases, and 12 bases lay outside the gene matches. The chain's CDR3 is CASSQDIGASGTSTDTQYF. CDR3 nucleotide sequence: TGTGCCAGCAGCCAAGATATAGGAGCTAGCGGAACTAGCACAGATACGCAGTATTTT.

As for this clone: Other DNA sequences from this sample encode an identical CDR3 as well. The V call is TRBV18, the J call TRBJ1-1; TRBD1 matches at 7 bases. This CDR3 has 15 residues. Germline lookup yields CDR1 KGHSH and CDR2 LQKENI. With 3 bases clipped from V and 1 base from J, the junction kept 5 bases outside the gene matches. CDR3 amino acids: CASSPLTGRNTEAFF. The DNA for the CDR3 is TGTGCCAGCTCACCCTTGACAGGGCGGAACACTGAAGCTTTCTTT.

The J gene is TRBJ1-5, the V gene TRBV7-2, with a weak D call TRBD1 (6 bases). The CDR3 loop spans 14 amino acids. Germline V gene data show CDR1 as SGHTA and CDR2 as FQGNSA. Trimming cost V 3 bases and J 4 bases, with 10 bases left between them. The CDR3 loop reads CASSFGTGNQPQHF. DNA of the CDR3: TGTGCCAGCAGCTTTGGTACAGGGAATCAGCCCCAGCATTTT.

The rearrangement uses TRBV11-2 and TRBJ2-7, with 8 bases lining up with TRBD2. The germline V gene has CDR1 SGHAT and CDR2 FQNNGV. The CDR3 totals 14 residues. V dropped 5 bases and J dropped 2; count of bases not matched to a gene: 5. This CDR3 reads CASSRSGSTYEQYF. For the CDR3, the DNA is TGTGCCAGCAGCCGGAGCGGGAGTACCTACGAGCAGTACTTC.

Here the CDR3 reads CAIRASSNTGELFF. The CDR3 nucleotides read TGTGCCATCAGAGCCAGCTCGAACACCGGGGAGCTGTTTTTT. This sequence joins TRBV10-3 and TRBJ2-2; D ambiguous. V gave up 6 bases and J gave up 0 bases, with 8 bases separating them. The CDR3 consists of 14 residues. The germline V gene encodes CDR1 ENHRY and CDR2 SYGVKD.

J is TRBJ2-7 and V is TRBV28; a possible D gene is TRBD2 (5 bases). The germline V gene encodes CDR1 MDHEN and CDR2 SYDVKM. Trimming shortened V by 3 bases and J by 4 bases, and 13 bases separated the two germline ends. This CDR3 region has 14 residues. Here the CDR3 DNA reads TGTGCCAGCAGTTTGAGGGAGCCGGGGTACGAGCAGTACTTC. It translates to CASSLREPGYEQYF.

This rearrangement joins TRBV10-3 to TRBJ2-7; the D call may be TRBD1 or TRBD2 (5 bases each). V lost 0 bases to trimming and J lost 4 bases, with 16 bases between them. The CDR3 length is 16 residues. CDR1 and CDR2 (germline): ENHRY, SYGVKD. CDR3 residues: CAISESGTRPPYEQYF. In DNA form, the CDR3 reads TGTGCCATCAGTGAGTCCGGGACGAGACCGCCGTACGAGCAGTACTTC.

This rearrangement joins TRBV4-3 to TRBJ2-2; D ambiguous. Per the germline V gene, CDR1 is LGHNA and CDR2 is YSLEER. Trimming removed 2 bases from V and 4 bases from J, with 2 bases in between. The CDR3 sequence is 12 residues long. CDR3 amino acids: CASSQITGELFF. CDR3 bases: TGCGCCAGCAGCCAAATCACCGGGGAGCTGTTTTTT.

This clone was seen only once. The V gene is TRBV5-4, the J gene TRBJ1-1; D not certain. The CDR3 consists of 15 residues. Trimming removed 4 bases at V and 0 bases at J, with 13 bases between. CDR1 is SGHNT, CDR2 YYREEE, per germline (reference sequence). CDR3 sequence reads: CASSGRVSMNTEAFF. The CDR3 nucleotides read TGTGCCAGCAGCGGGAGAGTCTCAATGAACACTGAAGCTTTCTTT.

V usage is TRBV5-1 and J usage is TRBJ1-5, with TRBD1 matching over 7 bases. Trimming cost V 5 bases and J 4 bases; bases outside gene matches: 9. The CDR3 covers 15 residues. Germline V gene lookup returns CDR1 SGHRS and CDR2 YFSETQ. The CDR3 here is CASRKTGTDNQPQHF. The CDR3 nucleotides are TGCGCCAGCAGAAAAACCGGGACAGATAATCAGCCCCAGCATTTT.

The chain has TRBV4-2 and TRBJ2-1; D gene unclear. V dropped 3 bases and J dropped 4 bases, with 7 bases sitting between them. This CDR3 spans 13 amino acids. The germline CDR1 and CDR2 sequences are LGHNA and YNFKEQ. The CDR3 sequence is CASSHDRYNEQFF. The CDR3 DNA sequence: TGTGCCAGCAGCCACGACCGATACAATGAGCAGTTCTTC.

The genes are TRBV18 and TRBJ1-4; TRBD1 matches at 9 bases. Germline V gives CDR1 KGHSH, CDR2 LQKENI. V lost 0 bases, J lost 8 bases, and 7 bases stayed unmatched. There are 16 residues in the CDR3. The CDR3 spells CASSPPGDRVAEKLFF. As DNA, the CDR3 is TGTGCCAGCTCACCACCGGGGGACAGGGTCGCGGAAAAACTGTTTTTT. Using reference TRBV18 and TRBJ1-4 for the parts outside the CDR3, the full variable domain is NAGVMQNPRHLVRRRGQEARLRCSPMKGHSHVYWYRQLPEEGLKFMVYLQKENIIDESGMPKERFSAEFPKEGPSILRIQQVVRGDSAAYFCASSPPGDRVAEKLFFGSGTQLSVL.

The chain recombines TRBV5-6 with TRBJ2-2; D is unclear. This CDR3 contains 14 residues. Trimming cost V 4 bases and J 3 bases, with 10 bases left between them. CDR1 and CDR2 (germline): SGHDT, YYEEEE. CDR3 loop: CASSPRVDTGELFF. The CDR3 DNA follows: TGTGCCAGCAGCCCTCGGGTGGACACCGGGGAGCTGTTTTTT.

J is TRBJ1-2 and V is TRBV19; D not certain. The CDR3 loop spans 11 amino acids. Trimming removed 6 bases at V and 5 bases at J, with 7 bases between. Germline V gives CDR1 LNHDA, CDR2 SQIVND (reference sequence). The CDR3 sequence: CASSSEYGYTF. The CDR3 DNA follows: TGTGCCAGTAGCTCGGAGTATGGCTACACCTTC.

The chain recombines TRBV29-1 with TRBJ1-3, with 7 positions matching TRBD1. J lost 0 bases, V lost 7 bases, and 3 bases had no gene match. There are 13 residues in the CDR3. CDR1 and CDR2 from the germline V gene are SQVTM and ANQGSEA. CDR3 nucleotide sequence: TGCAGCGGGACAGGCGGCTCTGGAAACACCATATATTTT. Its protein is CSGTGGSGNTIYF.

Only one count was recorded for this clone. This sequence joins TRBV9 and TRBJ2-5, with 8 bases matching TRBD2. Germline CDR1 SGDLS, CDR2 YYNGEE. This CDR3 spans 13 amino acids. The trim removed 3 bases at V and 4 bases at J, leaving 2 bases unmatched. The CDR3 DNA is TGTGCCAGCAGCGAAGCGGGAGCAGAGACCCAGTACTTC. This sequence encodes CASSEAGAETQYF.

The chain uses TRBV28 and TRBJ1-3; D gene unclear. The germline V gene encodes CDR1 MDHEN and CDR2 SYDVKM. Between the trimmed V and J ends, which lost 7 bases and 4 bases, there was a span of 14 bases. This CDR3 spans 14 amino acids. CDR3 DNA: TGTGCCAGCACCATCCATGGAGGGGGAAACACCATATATTTT. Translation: CASTIHGGGNTIYF.

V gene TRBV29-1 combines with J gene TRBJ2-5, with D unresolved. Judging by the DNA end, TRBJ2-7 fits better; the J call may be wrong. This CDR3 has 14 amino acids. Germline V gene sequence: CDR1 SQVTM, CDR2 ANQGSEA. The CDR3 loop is CSVEVLTDSYEQYF. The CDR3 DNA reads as TGCAGCGTTGAGGTGTTGACTGACTCCTACGAGCAGTACTTC.

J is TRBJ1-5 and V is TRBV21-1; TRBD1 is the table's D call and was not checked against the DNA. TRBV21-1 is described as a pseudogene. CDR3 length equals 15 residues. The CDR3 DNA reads TGTGCCAGCAGCAAAGAGGGCAGGGTCAATCAGCCCCAGCATTTT. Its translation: CASSKEGRVNQPQHF.

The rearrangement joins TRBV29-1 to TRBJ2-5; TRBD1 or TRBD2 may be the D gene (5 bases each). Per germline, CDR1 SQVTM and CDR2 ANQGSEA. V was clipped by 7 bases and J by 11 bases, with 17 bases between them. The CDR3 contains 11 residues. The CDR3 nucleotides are TGCAGCGGCGGACAAGGAGGTGAGCAGTACTTC. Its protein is CSGGQGGEQYF. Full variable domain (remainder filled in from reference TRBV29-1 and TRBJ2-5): SAVISQKPSRDICQRGTSLTIQCQVDSQVTMMFWYRQQPGQSLTLIATANQGSEATYESGFVIDKFPISRPNLTFSTLTVSNMSPEDSSIYLCSGGQGGEQYFGPGTRLLVL.

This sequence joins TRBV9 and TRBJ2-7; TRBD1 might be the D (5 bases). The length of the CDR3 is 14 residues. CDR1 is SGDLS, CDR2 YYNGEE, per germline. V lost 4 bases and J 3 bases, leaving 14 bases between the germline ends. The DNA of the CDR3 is TGTGCCAGCAGCAATTACAGGAAACTCTACGAGCAGTACTTC. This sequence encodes CASSNYRKLYEQYF.

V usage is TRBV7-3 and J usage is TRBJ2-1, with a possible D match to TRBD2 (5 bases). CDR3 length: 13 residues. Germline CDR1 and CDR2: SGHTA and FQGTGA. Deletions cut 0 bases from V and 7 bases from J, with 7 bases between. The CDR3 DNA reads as TGTGCCAGCAGCTTAACGTGGAGGAATGAGCAGTTCTTC. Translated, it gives CASSLTWRNEQFF.